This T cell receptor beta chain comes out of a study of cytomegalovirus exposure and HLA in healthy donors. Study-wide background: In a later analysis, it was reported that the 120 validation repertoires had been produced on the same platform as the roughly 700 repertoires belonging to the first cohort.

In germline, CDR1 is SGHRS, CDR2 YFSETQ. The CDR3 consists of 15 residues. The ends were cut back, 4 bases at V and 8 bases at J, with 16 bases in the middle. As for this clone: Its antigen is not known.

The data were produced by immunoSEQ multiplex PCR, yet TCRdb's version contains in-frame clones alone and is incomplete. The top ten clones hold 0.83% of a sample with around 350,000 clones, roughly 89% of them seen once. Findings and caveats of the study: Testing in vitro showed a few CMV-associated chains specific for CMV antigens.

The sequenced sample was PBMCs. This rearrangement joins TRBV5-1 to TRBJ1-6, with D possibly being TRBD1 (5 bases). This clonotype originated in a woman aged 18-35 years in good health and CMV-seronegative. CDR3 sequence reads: CASSPPTAGDSPLHF. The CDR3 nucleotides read TGCGCCAGCAGCCCTCCGACAGCTGGGGATTCACCCCTCCACTTT.